These 20 T cell receptor beta chains were sequenced from one sample in a study of blood T cells in healthy people across ages. Alongside a J-beta primer mix, a sample-barcoded 5' primer served in a second PCR lasting about 7 to 12 cycles. Each CDR3 protein gets one entry after TCRdb re-called the 5' RACE reads with MiXCR. The sample lists some 900,000 distinct CDR3 sequences; roughly 43% were seen once. Material for sequencing was blood. These receptors all stem from a man aged 25-40 years in good health.

V usage is TRBV5-1 and J usage is TRBJ2-5, with 9 bases that match TRBD2. The DNA matches TRBJ2-7 better at its end, which makes the J call doubtful. The CDR3 runs to 13 residues. Germline values: CDR1 SGHRS, CDR2 YFSETQ. The CDR3 bases are TGCGCCAGCAGGGGGACTAGCCTCTACGAGCAGTACTTC. Translating it yields CASRGTSLYEQYF.

The chain is built from TRBV7-2 and TRBJ2-3; 12 bases agree with TRBD2. The CDR3 has 15 residues. The V gene end was trimmed by 2 bases and the J gene end by 9 bases; junction bases not matched to a gene: 6. Germline V lookup: CDR1 SGHTA, CDR2 FQGNSA. The DNA for the CDR3 is TGTGCCAGCAGCTTAAAGCTAGCGGGGGGGCGAACGCAGTATTTT. Translating it yields CASSLKLAGGRTQYF.

V is TRBV4-2 and J is TRBJ2-5, with D tentatively TRBD1 (6 bases). The V end was cut by 3 bases, the J end by 3 bases, with 17 bases between. The CDR3 spans 16 residues. Germline V CDR1 and CDR2: LGHNA, YNFKEQ. The CDR3 here is CASSQTPGVPKETQYF. The CDR3 nucleotides are TGTGCCAGCAGCCAGACCCCAGGGGTACCCAAAGAGACCCAGTACTTC.

As to this clonotype: The junction differs from germline at one of its ends, possibly a read error. The chain employs TRBV15 and TRBJ1-4; D unresolved. Germline V gives CDR1 LNHNV, CDR2 YYDKDF (reference sequence). CDR3 length: 13 residues. The CDR3 coding sequence is TGTACCACCAGCAATCCAACTAATGAAAAACTGTTTTTT. As protein: CTTSNPTNEKLFF. Drawing the rest from reference TRBV15 and TRBJ1-4, the complete variable domain is DAMVIQNPRYQVTQFGKPVTLSCSQTLNHNVMYWYQQKSSQAPKLLFHYYDKDFNNEADTPDNFQSRRPNTSFCFLDIRSPGLGDTAMYLCTTSNPTNEKLFFGSGTQLSVL.

This clonotype was detected only a few times. The rearrangement links TRBV6-5 to TRBJ1-2; no clear D gene. The CDR3 extends over 14 amino acids. Trimming shortened V by 6 bases and J by 4 bases, and 15 bases separated the two germline ends. Germline V gives CDR1 MNHEY, CDR2 SVGAGI. CDR3 in DNA: TGTGCCAGCAGATCCACCTTTGAGAGCTATGGCTACACCTTC. It translates to CASRSTFESYGYTF.

The chain is built from TRBV5-8 and TRBJ2-1, with 9 positions matching TRBD1. With V trimmed by 10 bases and J by 7 bases, 12 bases remained unmatched. The CDR3 has 14 residues. Germline CDR1 and CDR2: SGHTS and YDEGEE. The CDR3 DNA reads as TGTGCCGCCCGAGATACAGGGGGCCGAAATGAGCAGTTCTTC. This codes for CAARDTGGRNEQFF.

This chain links TRBV5-1 with TRBJ2-3; D gene unclear. V gave up 0 bases and J gave up 6 bases, with 11 bases separating them. Germline V gives CDR1 SGHRS, CDR2 YFSETQ. The CDR3 is made up of 14 amino acids. The CDR3 coding sequence is TGCGCCAGCAGCTTGGCGAGAGCCTTGGATACGCAGTATTTT. Its protein product is CASSLARALDTQYF.

This chain joins TRBV7-2 and TRBJ2-5; D perhaps matches TRBD1 (6 bases). The CDR3 extends over 13 amino acids. V was cut by 1 base and J by 7 bases, with 10 bases left in between. Germline CDR1 is SGHTA and CDR2 is FQGNSA. CDR3 amino acids: CASSLGQESTQYF. CDR3 DNA sequence: TGTGCCAGCAGCTTAGGACAGGAATCGACCCAGTACTTC. Full variable domain (remainder filled in from reference TRBV7-2 and TRBJ2-5): GAGVSQSPSNKVTEKGKDVELRCDPISGHTALYWYRQSLGQGLEFLIYFQGNSAPDKSGLPSDRFSAERTGGSVSTLTIQRTQQEDSAVYLCASSLGQESTQYFGPGTRLLVL.

This chain uses TRBV12-3 or TRBV12-4 with TRBJ2-2; maybe TRBD1 (5 bases). V gave up 6 bases and J gave up 5 bases, with 16 bases separating them. The CDR3 is made up of 15 amino acids. The DNA for the CDR3 is TGTGCCAGCAGGACAGACCTATCCGCTACCGGGGAGCTGTTTTTT. Translation: CASRTDLSATGELFF.

The gene calls are TRBV4-3 and TRBJ2-3; a weak D match, TRBD1 (5 bases). V gave up 4 bases and J gave up 6 bases, with 17 bases separating them. This CDR3 has 15 amino acids. The germline V gene has CDR1 LGHNA and CDR2 YSLEER. The CDR3 bases are TGCGCCAGCAGCCCGACTGGGGCAAGATTGGATACGCAGTATTTT. It yields the protein CASSPTGARLDTQYF.

In this sample, this clonotype turned up a few times. The chain combines TRBV20-1 with TRBJ1-4, with 8 bases lining up with TRBD1. With V trimmed by 3 bases and J by 4 bases, 7 bases remained unmatched. The germline gives CDR1 DFQATT, CDR2 SNEGSKA (reference sequence). The CDR3 covers 15 residues. The CDR3 coding sequence is TGCAGTGCTAGTCCCACTGACAGGGGTAATGAAAAACTGTTTTTT. It encodes CSASPTDRGNEKLFF.

The gene calls are TRBV6-2 or TRBV6-3 and TRBJ2-1, with TRBD1 matching over 8 bases. Trimming cost V 7 bases and J 10 bases; bases outside gene matches: 21. CDR1 is MNHEY, CDR2 SVGEGT, per germline. The CDR3 is made up of 17 amino acids. CDR3 loop: CASIPGAGDRKNYEQFF. CDR3 DNA sequence: TGTGCCAGCATCCCAGGCGCAGGGGACAGGAAAAACTACGAGCAGTTCTTC.

J is TRBJ2-1 and V is TRBV6-1, with 13 bases matching TRBD2. Trimming cost V 6 bases and J 6 bases; bases outside gene matches: 14. Germline CDR1 is MNHNS and CDR2 is SASEGT. The CDR3 has 18 amino acids. The CDR3 nucleotides read TGTGCCAGCAGGCGACCCCCGACTAGCGGGGGGCCCTGCAATGAGCAGTTCTTC. Translating gives CASRRPPTSGGPCNEQFF.

This chain uses TRBV7-2 with TRBJ2-7; a possible D gene is TRBD1 (6 bases). The CDR3 loop spans 14 amino acids. Germline V gives CDR1 SGHTA, CDR2 FQGNSA. The V end was cut by 1 base, the J end by 5 bases, with 12 bases between. Here the CDR3 DNA reads TGTGCCAGCAGCTTAGTCTCAGGGGTACACGAGCAGTACTTC. Its protein product is CASSLVSGVHEQYF.

The table lists this clonotype with a count of one. A much larger clonotype is one base distant, so this may be a read error. The CDR3 here is CASSYADTHPQHF. The DNA for the CDR3 is TGTGCCAGCAGTTACGCTGACACGCACCCCCAGCATTTT. The chain employs TRBV6-2 or TRBV6-3 and TRBJ1-5; D gene unclear. The ends were cut back, 2 bases at V and 10 bases at J, with 12 bases in the middle. CDR3 length: 13 amino acids. Germline-derived CDR1 and CDR2 are MNHEY and SVGEGT.

This clonotype showed up just a few times. This chain joins TRBV27 and TRBJ2-7; TRBD1 might be the D (6 bases). Trimming took off 7 bases at V and 4 bases at J, with 11 bases between the two ends. This CDR3 has 12 amino acids. Germline V gives CDR1 MNHEY, CDR2 SMNVEV (reference sequence). This chain's CDR3 is CASIPRGYEQYF. Here the CDR3 DNA reads TGTGCCAGCATTCCCAGGGGTTACGAGCAGTACTTC.

This clonotype showed up just a few times. CDR3 bases: TGTGCCAGCAGTCCCAGGAGGATGGCGCAAGAGACCCAGTACTTC. Its protein is CASSPRRMAQETQYF. This chain joins TRBV6-2 or TRBV6-3 and TRBJ2-5, with TRBD2 as a possible D gene (5 bases). This CDR3 has 15 residues. Trimming left V 5 bases short and J 2 bases short, with 15 bases between. Germline CDR1 and CDR2: MNHEY and SVGEGT.

Only a few counts were recorded for this clonotype. The chain combines TRBV5-1 with TRBJ2-7, with D maybe TRBD1 (6 bases). V was clipped by 4 bases and J by 7 bases, with 18 bases between them. The CDR3 spans 14 residues. The germline CDR1 and CDR2 sequences are SGHRS and YFSETQ. CDR3 sequence reads: CASSPGHHSWEQYF. CDR3 coding DNA: TGCGCCAGCAGCCCGGGACACCATTCCTGGGAGCAGTACTTC.

The chain combines TRBV6-2 or TRBV6-3 with TRBJ2-7, with a possible D match to TRBD2 (5 bases). The germline gives CDR1 MNHEY, CDR2 SVGEGT. With 2 bases removed from V and 0 bases from J, the gap between germline ends came to 11 bases. There are 15 residues in the CDR3. The CDR3 DNA reads TGTGCCAGCAGTTACGCCCTCACTAGCTCCTACGAGCAGTACTTC. It translates to CASSYALTSSYEQYF.

A note on this clonotype: A single base separates this from a much larger clone, so it may be a read error. The chain is built from TRBV9 and TRBJ2-1, with TRBD2 matching over 13 bases. Germline V CDR1 and CDR2: SGDLS, YYNGEE. This CDR3 comprises 15 residues. The DNA of the CDR3 is TGTGCCGGCAGTTCCGGGACTAGCGGGGTCAATGAGCAGTTCTTC. Protein product: CAGSSGTSGVNEQFF.